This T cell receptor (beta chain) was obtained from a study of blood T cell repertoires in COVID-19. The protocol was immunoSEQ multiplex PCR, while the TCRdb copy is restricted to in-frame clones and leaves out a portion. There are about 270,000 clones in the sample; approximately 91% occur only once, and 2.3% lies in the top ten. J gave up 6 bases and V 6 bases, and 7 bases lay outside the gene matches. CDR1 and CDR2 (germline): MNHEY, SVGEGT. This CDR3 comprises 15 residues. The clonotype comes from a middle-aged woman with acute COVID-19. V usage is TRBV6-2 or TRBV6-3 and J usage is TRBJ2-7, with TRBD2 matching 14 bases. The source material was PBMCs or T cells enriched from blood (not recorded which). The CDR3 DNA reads TGTGCCAGCAGCACCACGGGACTAGCGGGAGTCGAGCAGTACTTC. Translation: CASSTTGLAGVEQYF.